This TCR beta chain was obtained from a study of CD8 T cells in ankylosing spondylitis. Study-level results: Disease-linked clones reportedly concentrated significantly in matched ankylosing spondylitis synovial fluid. Among TCR beta sequences, a motif of several highly homologous variants appeared characteristic of ankylosing spondylitis blood. Reports of some motif variants in reactive arthritis synovial fluid and blood predate this one.

This clonotype was seen repeatedly, ten times or more. Its antigen is unidentified. V shed 6 bases and J shed 0 bases, with 6 bases lying between them. Per germline, CDR1 SQVTM and CDR2 ANQGSEA. The CDR3 runs to 12 residues. TCR beta libraries were made by quantitative 5'-RACE with molecular barcodes. One entry per CDR3 protein, called by TCRdb with MiXCR from the 5' RACE reads. The table lists about 240,000 distinct CDR3 sequences, 9.5% to 12% of them singletons. The chain carries TRBV29-1 and TRBJ2-4; D is undetermined. The sequence derives from a male donor with ankylosing spondylitis or in good health (not recorded which). Sample: blood, either unsorted or a sorted T cell fraction (not recorded which). Written as DNA, the CDR3 is TGCAGCGTCGGCCTAGCCAAAAACATTCAGTACTTC. Translated: CSVGLAKNIQYF.